Shown below are 23 T cell receptor delta chains from a single sample sequenced in a study of γδ T cells in repeated Plasmodium falciparum infection. Flow sorting of PBMC yielded separate Vgamma9/Vdelta2+ and Vdelta2-negative gammadelta T cell populations for bulk repertoire analysis. TCRdb re-called the multiplex PCR reads with CATT. This sample has over 90,000 delta-chain clones, with less than 1% found just once. The sequencing sample was made of gamma-delta T cells from blood. Every receptor here comes from a pool of human donors (malaria-infected and uninfected, not separated).

As to this clone: The mismatch at residue 3 between this DNA's translation and the TCRdb protein of a much larger clone likely reflects a read error; the protein shown is translated from the DNA. The V call is TRDV2, the J call TRDJ1, with a weak D call TRDD3 (6 bases). TCRdb lists no J gene, so it was determined here by aligning the DNA to germline. Germline lookup yields CDR1 GEAIGNYY and CDR2 EKD. The CDR3 totals 17 residues. CDR3 bases: TGTGCCCGTGACACCGCGTCTGGGGCCCCGCCGGACGATAAACTCATCTTT. This gives the protein CARDTASGAPPDDKLIF.

With regard to this clone: This DNA's translation differs at residue 14 from TCRdb's protein, which comes from a much larger clone; a read error is likely, and the protein shown is translated from the DNA. No J gene call was made, and the V gene is TRDV2. Germline CDR1 GEAIGNYY, CDR2 EKD. This CDR3 spans 16 amino acids. CDR3 nucleotide sequence: TGTGCCTGTGACACCAAGAAACTAACTAGAACCGATAAACCCATCTTT. It specifies CACDTKKLTRTDKPIF.

This clone occurred many times. This sample includes further DNA sequences coding for the same CDR3. The J gene is TRDJ1, the V gene TRDV1, with 9 bases that match TRDD3. The V segment lost 0 bases and the J segment 3 bases; nucleotides outside the gene matches: 38. The CDR3 extends over 27 amino acids. Germline V CDR1 and CDR2: TSWWSYY, QGS. CDR3 in amino acids: CALGELGPYFPPKTDYWGDTSSDKLIF. Here the CDR3 DNA reads TGTGCTCTTGGGGAACTGGGACCCTACTTTCCCCCGAAAACCGACTACTGGGGGGATACTAGTTCCGATAAACTCATCTTT.

Concerning this clone itself: The protein held in TCRdb is that of a much larger clone and does not match this DNA's translation at residue 10, likely because of a read error; the protein shown is translated from the DNA. The CDR3 sequence is CALGEPSGGPYKLIF. For the CDR3, the DNA is TGTGCTCTTGGGGAACCTTCTGGGGGACCATACAAACTCATCTTT. J is TRDJ1 and V is TRDV1; TRDD3 matches 8 bases. Assignment of the J gene here rests on matching the DNA to germline, because TCRdb gives none. The CDR3 covers 15 residues. Germline V lookup: CDR1 TSWWSYY, CDR2 QGS. V was pared by 1 base and J by 8 bases, with 9 bases of the junction left unmatched.

Regarding this clone: The TCRdb record carries a much larger clone's protein, which differs from this DNA's translation at residue 11; a read error is the likely cause, and the protein listed here is the DNA translation. The chain employs TRDV1 and TRDJ1; a weak D match, TRDD2 (5 bases). This CDR3 has 20 amino acids. Trimming stripped 4 bases from V and 0 bases from J, with 27 bases between. CDR1 and CDR2 (germline): TSWWSYY, QGS. Here the CDR3 reads CALGASLLALPYPYTDKLIF. In DNA form, the CDR3 reads TGTGCTCTTGGGGCATCCCTACTCGCCCTCCCCTACCCCTACACCGATAAACTCATCTTT.

This clone was found a few times. TCRdb's entry gives the protein of a much larger clone, which mismatches this DNA's translation at residue 9, likely from a read error; the protein reported here is translated from the DNA. The V and J genes are TRDV2 and TRDJ1; 7 bases map to TRDD3. The CDR3 is made up of 18 amino acids. V shed 0 bases and J 2 bases; nucleotides not matched to a gene: 14. The germline V gene encodes CDR1 GEAIGNYY and CDR2 EKD. The CDR3 reads CACDTLPVLGGGTDKLIF. In nucleotides, the CDR3 is TGTGCCTGTGACACCCTTCCCGTACTTGGGGGAGGAACCGATAAACTCATCTTT.

A remark on this clone: TCRdb's protein, taken from a much larger clone, differs from this DNA's translation at residue 6, likely owing to a read error; the protein displayed comes from the DNA. The chain couples TRDV1 to TRDJ1; 8 bases map to TRDD3. The J gene was not available in TCRdb and was assigned here by matching the DNA to germline segments. CDR3 length equals 22 residues. The germline gives CDR1 TSWWSYY, CDR2 QGS. V lost 2 bases to trimming and J lost 1 base; unmatched junction nucleotides: 24. In nucleotides, the CDR3 is TGTGCTCTTGGGGAAGGTACCCGCCAGGGGAGAGAGGGGATACTGACCACCGATAAACTCATCTTT. It codes for CALGEGTRQGREGILTTDKLIF.

This clone has a handful of counts. A much larger clone is a single base away; this may be a read error. This chain connects TRDV1 to TRDJ1, with 10 bases identical to TRDD3. TCRdb carries no J gene annotation; the J gene was assigned here by matching the DNA with germline. With 3 bases clipped from V and 10 bases from J, the junction kept 29 bases outside the gene matches. CDR1 and CDR2 from the germline V gene are TSWWSYY and QGS. This CDR3 region has 21 residues. CDR3: CALGDNLTFYWGILNIVGLIF. In DNA form, the CDR3 reads TGTGCTCTTGGGGATAACCTAACCTTCTACTGGGGGATCCTTAATATAGTGGGACTCATCTTT.

A few counts support this clone. The protein recorded in TCRdb matches a much larger clone and deviates from this DNA's translation at residue 10, suggesting a read error; the protein here is obtained by translating the DNA. V usage is TRDV1 and J usage is TRDJ1; TRDD3 aligns across 12 bases. In the absence of a J gene in TCRdb, the DNA was matched to germline to assign it here. Per the germline V gene, CDR1 is TSWWSYY and CDR2 is QGS. V was pared by 5 bases and J by 0 bases, with 28 bases of the junction left unmatched. The CDR3 is made up of 24 amino acids. The CDR3 region has the DNA TGTGCTCTTGGGCCACCCCCTCCTTCCCCCACCTCCTACTGGGGGATACACTACACCGATAAACTCATCTTT. This sequence encodes CALGPPPPSPTSYWGIHYTDKLIF.

This clone was recorded many times. Since a far larger clone is one base different, this is likely a read error. Other DNA variants within this sample encode the same CDR3. The chain employs TRDV1 and TRDJ1, with 12 bases identical to TRDD3. The germline V gene encodes CDR1 TSWWSYY and CDR2 QGS. V lost 0 bases, J lost 3 bases, and 38 bases stayed unmatched. This CDR3 spans 28 amino acids. CDR3 DNA: TGTGCTCTTGGGGAACTAGGGCCTACTACCTACTGGGGGATACCCCGTAATCTGCTAAATCCGAGAGCCGATAAACTCATCTTT. This encodes CALGELGPTTYWGIPRNLLNPRADKLIF.

Turning to this clone: The protein TCRdb gives is from a much larger clone and does not agree with this DNA's translation at residue 14, likely a read error; the protein shown here comes from the DNA. The genes are TRDV2 and TRDJ1; TRDD3 aligns across 9 bases. The J gene is absent in TCRdb and was assigned here via DNA matching to germline. Germline V CDR1 and CDR2: GEAIGNYY, EKD. The CDR3 spans 18 residues. As DNA, the CDR3 is TGTGCCTGTGACACCGTAGGGGGGGATACTCTGTACACCGCTAAACTCATCTTT. It yields the protein CACDTVGGDTLYTAKLIF.

Worth noting for this clone: The TCRdb record carries a much larger clone's protein, which differs from this DNA's translation at residue 3; a read error is the likely cause, and the protein listed here is the DNA translation. V is TRDV1 and J is TRDJ1; 9 bases match TRDD3. Looked up from germline, CDR1 is TSWWSYY and CDR2 is QGS. The CDR3 extends over 19 amino acids. CDR3 protein: CAPGERSYWGTLYTDKLIF. In DNA form, the CDR3 reads TGTGCTCCTGGGGAACGTAGCTACTGGGGGACCCTGTACACCGATAAACTCATCTTT.

This clone was seen repeatedly, ten times or more. In DNA, the CDR3 is TGTGCCTGTGACACCGTGGCTGGGGGAAACCGGACACCAAGGTACACCGATAAACTCATCTTT. This translates into CACDTVAGGNRTPRYTDKLIF. This chain joins TRDV2 and TRDJ1; TRDD3 matches at 8 bases. The CDR3 covers 21 residues. From germline, CDR1 is GEAIGNYY and CDR2 EKD. With 0 bases clipped from V and 0 bases from J, the junction kept 20 bases outside the gene matches.

This clone was picked up a small number of times. TCRdb pairs this DNA with a much larger clone's protein that differs at residue 15, likely a read error; the protein shown was translated from the DNA. V and J are TRDV1 and TRDJ1; 12 bases match TRDD3. After removal of 4 bases from V and 7 bases from J, the junction contained 19 bases not matched to a gene. The CDR3 loop spans 19 amino acids. Germline CDR1 reads TSWWSYY; CDR2 reads QGS. CDR3 nucleotide sequence: TGTGCTCTTGGGGTCGAGGCCTTCCTTACAACTGGGGGATACTGTAAACTCATCTTT. This translates into CALGVEAFLTTGGYCKLIF.

This clone has ten or more counts. Other DNA sequences in the sample encode the same CDR3. The V and J genes are TRDV2 and TRDJ1; 10 bases are a match to TRDD3. V shed 0 bases and J 1 base; nucleotides not matched to a gene: 4. CDR1 and CDR2 from the germline V gene are GEAIGNYY and EKD. There are 16 residues in the CDR3. The CDR3 is CACDTAWGISTDKLIF. DNA for the CDR3: TGTGCCTGTGACACCGCCTGGGGGATAAGCACCGATAAACTCATCTTT.

This clone was seen only a few times. TCRdb has a much larger clone's protein, which differs at residue 7 from the translation of this DNA, likely because of a read error; what is shown is the protein translated from the DNA. The chain joins TRDV1 to TRDJ1; D is perhaps TRDD2 (6 bases). Germline V gene sequence: CDR1 TSWWSYY, CDR2 QGS. V was shortened by 6 bases and J by 0 bases, with 26 bases between the two germline ends. The CDR3 has 19 residues. The CDR3: CALGSSLPGHPAHTDKLIF. CDR3 bases: TGTGCTCTTGGATCTTCCTTACCCGGTCATCCCGCCCACACCGATAAACTCATCTTT.

Of note for this clone: The likely explanation is a read error, given a far larger clone one base away. The identical CDR3 is also encoded by other nucleotide sequences in the sample. V is TRDV1 and J is TRDJ1, with D possibly being TRDD2 (6 bases). The CDR3 loop spans 19 amino acids. Looked up from germline, CDR1 is TSWWSYY and CDR2 is QGS. Trimming left V 6 bases short and J 0 bases short, with 26 bases between. The CDR3 spells CALGSSFPGHPAHTDKLIF. For the CDR3, the DNA is TGTGCTCTTGGATCATCCTTCCCCGGTCATCCCGCCCACACCGATAAACTCATCTTT.

This clone has a handful of counts. The mismatch at residue 4 between this DNA's translation and the TCRdb protein of a much larger clone likely reflects a read error; the protein shown is translated from the DNA. V gene TRDV2 combines with J gene TRDJ1, with TRDD3 matching 9 bases. This CDR3 has 23 residues. Germline V gene data show CDR1 as GEAIGNYY and CDR2 as EKD. The CDR3 DNA reads as TGTGCCTGTGGCACCTCCTCTTCCAACGGAAGGGTGGGGGATATGCCCCACACCGATAAACTCATCTTT. Residues: CACGTSSSNGRVGDMPHTDKLIF.

This clone has just a few counts. TCRdb's protein, taken from a much larger clone, differs from this DNA's translation at residue 5, likely owing to a read error; the protein displayed comes from the DNA. The rearrangement joins TRDV2 to TRDJ1, with D possibly being TRDD3 (6 bases). Germline V gene sequence: CDR1 GEAIGNYY, CDR2 EKD. The V end lost 2 bases, the J end lost 2 bases, and 29 bases lay between the germline ends. The CDR3 sequence is 20 residues long. CDR3 loop: CACDIGAKIVSGGSTDKLIF. The CDR3 DNA is TGTGCCTGTGACATCGGAGCCAAAATTGTTAGTGGGGGGTCTACCGATAAACTCATCTTT.

This clone turned up a few times. With a far larger clone one base away, a read error is the likely cause. The same CDR3 is also encoded by other DNA sequences in this sample. The V gene is TRDV1, the J gene TRDJ1; 10 nucleotides align to TRDD3. The J gene, absent from TCRdb, was called here by matching the DNA to germline. The CDR3 contains 20 residues. Germline values: CDR1 TSWWSYY, CDR2 QGS. The V and J ends lost 5 bases and 1 base, in that order; junction bases with no gene match: 19. As DNA, the CDR3 is TGTGCTCTTGGGTGTCCTTCCCTCGGGCTTACTGGGGGATGCACCGATAAACTCATCTTT. It codes for CALGCPSLGLTGGCTDKLIF.

With respect to this clone: TCRdb pairs this DNA with a much larger clone's protein that differs at residue 5, likely a read error; the protein shown was translated from the DNA. The rearrangement links TRAV36/DV7 to TRDJ1; TRDD3 aligns across 10 bases. CDR1 VTNFRS and CDR2 LTSSGIE come from the germline V gene (reference sequence). J was trimmed by 8 bases and V by 4 bases; bases with no gene match: 5. The CDR3 has 12 amino acids. CDR3 in amino acids: CAVLCWGIKLIF. The CDR3 DNA reads as TGTGCTGTGCTGTGCTGGGGGATAAAACTCATCTTT.

As concerns this clone: The TCRdb protein, from a much larger clone, departs from this DNA's translation at residue 7, likely by read error; the protein shown derives from the DNA. This sequence joins TRDV2 and TRDJ1; unclear D gene. Germline matching of the DNA provided the J gene here, since TCRdb leaves it blank. The CDR3 consists of 16 residues. The germline V gene encodes CDR1 GEAIGNYY and CDR2 EKD. The V end lost 4 bases, the J end lost 4 bases, and 21 bases lay between the germline ends. This CDR3 reads CACDGTEGRNYDKLIF. DNA for the CDR3: TGTGCCTGTGATGGTACTGAGGGACGTAACTACGATAAACTCATCTTT.

This clone was counted at least ten times. V and J are TRDV1 and TRDJ1; D may be TRDD2 (6 bases). Germline assignment: CDR1 TSWWSYY and CDR2 QGS. CDR3 length: 22 amino acids. With 0 bases removed from V and 0 bases from J, the gap between germline ends came to 29 bases. CDR3 bases: TGTGCTCTTGGGGAACTACGGTATCCTACGTCATCTCCTAGTGGGGACACCGATAAACTCATCTTT. Residues: CALGELRYPTSSPSGDTDKLIF.